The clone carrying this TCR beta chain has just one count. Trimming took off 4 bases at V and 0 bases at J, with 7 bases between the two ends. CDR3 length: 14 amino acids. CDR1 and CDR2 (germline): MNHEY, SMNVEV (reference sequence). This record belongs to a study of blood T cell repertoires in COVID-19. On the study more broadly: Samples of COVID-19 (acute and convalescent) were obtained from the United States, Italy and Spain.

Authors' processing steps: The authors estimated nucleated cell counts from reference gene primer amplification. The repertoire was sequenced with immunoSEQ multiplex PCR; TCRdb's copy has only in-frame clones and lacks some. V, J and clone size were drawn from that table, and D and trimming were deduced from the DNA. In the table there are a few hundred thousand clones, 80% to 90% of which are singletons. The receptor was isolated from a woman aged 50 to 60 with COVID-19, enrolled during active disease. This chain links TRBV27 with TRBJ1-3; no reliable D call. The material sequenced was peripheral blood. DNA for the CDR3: TGTGCCAGCAGTTCCGGTGACTCTGGAAACACCATATATTTT. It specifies CASSSGDSGNTIYF.